In its sample, the clone carrying this TCR beta chain was seen once. Its antigen is not known. Libraries were prepared by immunoSEQ multiplex PCR; TCRdb keeps only in-frame clonotypes and omits some of them. The data show under 10,000 clones, 90% seen once. The data were obtained in a study of T cells in localized non-small cell lung cancer. Germline CDR1 is SGHNT and CDR2 is YENEEA. Between the trimmed V and J ends, which lost 1 base and 3 bases, there was a span of 13 bases. The CDR3 runs to 15 residues. General study points: In adjacent lung appeared a median around 59 of the top 100 tumor clones.

Source: peripheral blood, taken before any cancer treatment. V is TRBV11-3 and J is TRBJ2-7; possible D gene TRBD1, 6 bases. This TCR was recovered from a male donor at least 60 years old with stage III squamous cell lung carcinoma. CDR3 bases: TGTGCCAGCAGCTTAGGCCAGGGACAACTCTACGAGCAGTACTTC. This translates into CASSLGQGQLYEQYF.